Presented here are 23 T cell receptor beta chains from one specimen sequenced in a study of T-cell reconstitution after alpha-beta-depleted transplantation in children. The TCRbeta library incorporated unique molecular identifiers. TCRdb re-called the PCR reads with MiXCR, one entry per CDR3 protein. Among approximately 430,000 distinct CDR3 sequences listed, 15% to 20% were seen once. The source was PBMCs, mostly from graft donor cells, collected 360 days after TCRalphabeta/CD19-depleted stem cell transplant. The source is a boy in the first two years of life who had a stem cell transplant for Wiskott-Aldrich syndrome, so the T cells may come from the graft donor.

This clonotype was recorded a few times. The rearrangement joins TRBV7-2 to TRBJ1-2; 7 bases are shared with TRBD1. Per the germline V gene, CDR1 is SGHTA and CDR2 is FQGNSA. CDR3 length equals 13 residues. V gave up 5 bases and J gave up 8 bases; unmatched junction bases: 8. The CDR3 is CASSRQGFHGYTF. DNA for the CDR3: TGTGCCAGCAGCCGACAGGGATTCCACGGCTACACCTTC.

This clonotype has a handful of counts. The CDR3, as DNA: TGTGCCAGCAGCCTTCCGCTCTATCGAATGGGGAGGGTCAATGAGCAGTTCTTC. This sequence encodes CASSLPLYRMGRVNEQFF. The chain recombines TRBV3-1 with TRBJ2-1, with 7 nucleotides matching TRBD2. After removal of 4 bases from V and 6 bases from J, the junction contained 18 bases not matched to a gene. CDR3 size: 18 residues. Per the germline V gene, CDR1 is LGHDT and CDR2 is YNNKEL (reference sequence).

This clonotype came up a few times. The chain couples TRBV6-5 to TRBJ2-7; D might be TRBD1 (6 bases). CDR3 length equals 14 residues. From germline, CDR1 is MNHEY and CDR2 SVGAGI. Trimming left V 4 bases short and J 5 bases short, with 15 bases between. CDR3 sequence reads: CASSSVQGRDEQYF. In nucleotides, the CDR3 is TGTGCCAGCAGTTCTGTACAGGGAAGGGACGAGCAGTACTTC.

The chain couples TRBV20-1 to TRBJ2-3; D gene unclear. Germline values: CDR1 DFQATT, CDR2 SNEGSKA (reference sequence). Deletions cut 7 bases from V and 7 bases from J, with 12 bases between. This CDR3 spans 11 amino acids. CDR3 in DNA: TGCAGTGTTTTGAACCTGAATACGCAGTATTTT. Translation gives CSVLNLNTQYF.

This clonotype was seen at least ten times. The chain employs TRBV29-1 and TRBJ2-5; no reliable D call. Germline lookup yields CDR1 SQVTM and CDR2 ANQGSEA. Trimming pared 5 bases from V and 2 bases from J, leaving 12 bases between. CDR3 length: 13 amino acids. The CDR3 DNA sequence: TGCAGCGTTCCCAGGCTCTTTCAAGAGACCCAGTACTTC. This sequence encodes CSVPRLFQETQYF.

The table lists this clonotype with a few counts. This chain uses TRBV4-1 with TRBJ2-1; D may be TRBD2 (6 bases). This CDR3 is 14 amino acids long. V was trimmed by 3 bases and J by 7 bases, leaving 13 bases between them. Germline V CDR1 and CDR2: MGHRA, YSYEKL. CDR3 sequence: CASSQLAASNEQFF. In DNA form, the CDR3 reads TGCGCCAGCAGCCAGTTAGCGGCTAGTAATGAGCAGTTCTTC.

J is TRBJ2-4 and V is TRBV3-1, with a tentative D call TRBD2 (5 bases). V was pared by 3 bases and J by 12 bases, with 18 bases between. The CDR3 has 14 residues. Germline V gene data show CDR1 as LGHDT and CDR2 as YNNKEL (reference sequence). CDR3 loop: CASSQRVGPISQYF. The CDR3 nucleotides read TGTGCCAGCAGCCAGCGGGTAGGGCCGATATCTCAGTACTTC.

The chain carries TRBV6-2 or TRBV6-3 and TRBJ2-7; TRBD2 matches at 11 bases. Unmatched junction bases numbered 11, after V lost 0 bases and J lost 4 bases. The CDR3 sequence is 18 residues long. CDR1 is MNHEY, CDR2 SVGEGT, per germline. CDR3 residues: CASSYSLGTSGSMYEQYF. The CDR3 DNA follows: TGTGCCAGCAGTTACTCCCTCGGAACTAGCGGGAGCATGTACGAGCAGTACTTC.

This clonotype was observed a few times. This chain connects TRBV10-3 to TRBJ2-2; D may match TRBD1 or TRBD2 (6 bases each). Trimming cost V 5 bases and J 3 bases, with 19 bases left between them. There are 17 residues in the CDR3. Germline V gene sequence: CDR1 ENHRY, CDR2 SYGVKD. The CDR3 DNA reads TGTGCCATCAGTTTCCAGGGGACGGGGGCCGACACCGGGGAGCTGTTTTTT. This sequence encodes CAISFQGTGADTGELFF.

This clonotype was detected only a few times. The CDR3 spells CSVRGNEQFF. The CDR3 DNA follows: TGCAGCGTTAGGGGTAATGAGCAGTTCTTC. This chain links TRBV29-1 with TRBJ2-1; D may be TRBD1 (5 bases). Germline CDR1 reads SQVTM; CDR2 reads ANQGSEA. The CDR3 runs 10 residues. Trimming left V 5 bases short and J 7 bases short, with 6 bases between.

This clonotype appeared a few times. The chain couples TRBV7-9 to TRBJ1-1; the D gene is possibly TRBD1 (6 bases). This CDR3 comprises 15 residues. V was clipped by 2 bases and J by 10 bases, with 20 bases between them. Germline loops: CDR1 SEHNR, CDR2 FQNEAQ (reference sequence). The CDR3 DNA reads as TGTGCCAGCAGCTTATGGGAACAGGGTCATTATGCAGCTTTCTTT. Amino acids: CASSLWEQGHYAAFF.

This clonotype was observed a few times. The chain employs TRBV20-1 and TRBJ2-1, with a tentative D call TRBD2 (5 bases). V shed 3 bases and J shed 0 bases, with 12 bases lying between them. The CDR3 contains 15 residues. Looked up from germline, CDR1 is DFQATT and CDR2 is SNEGSKA (reference sequence). The CDR3 protein is CSASGVTSSYNEQFF. The CDR3 DNA follows: TGCAGTGCTAGCGGGGTAACCAGCTCCTACAATGAGCAGTTCTTC.

The gene calls are TRBV7-9 and TRBJ2-1; 8 bases align to TRBD2. The V gene end was trimmed by 8 bases and the J gene end by 0 bases; junction bases not matched to a gene: 3. The CDR3 is 14 amino acids. Germline V gives CDR1 SEHNR, CDR2 FQNEAQ (reference sequence). The CDR3 is CASARGGSYNEQFF. CDR3 DNA sequence: TGTGCCAGCGCCCGGGGGGGCTCCTACAATGAGCAGTTCTTC.

This clonotype has only a few counts. The rearrangement joins TRBV29-1 to TRBJ1-1; no definite D call. The germline V and J ends were trimmed by 2 bases and 11 bases, with 9 bases remaining between them. The CDR3 sequence is 10 residues long. Per germline, CDR1 SQVTM and CDR2 ANQGSEA. Written as DNA, the CDR3 is TGCAGCGTTGAACTTGTGGGGGCTTTCTTT. Protein: CSVELVGAFF.

This clonotype was observed a handful of times. The DNA is left out, because the CDR3 cannot be placed on it with certainty; the CDR3 is given as TCRdb lists it. The chain recombines TRBV12-3 or TRBV12-4 with TRBJ2-2; TRBD2 is the table's D call, not checked against the DNA. Both ends counted, the CDR3 spans 14 residues. This CDR3 reads CASILGLPTGELFF.

There are a few counts of this clonotype. The rearrangement joins TRBV12-3 or TRBV12-4 to TRBJ2-7, with 12 bases matching TRBD2. The CDR3 consists of 16 residues. V was clipped by 6 bases and J by 3 bases; unmatched bases: 9. The CDR3 protein is CASSSRTSGVFYEQYF. In nucleotides, the CDR3 is TGTGCCAGCAGCTCCCGGACTAGCGGGGTCTTCTACGAGCAGTACTTC.

This clonotype was seen only a few times. The chain couples TRBV9 to TRBJ2-1; possible D gene TRBD1, 6 bases. Germline CDR1 SGDLS, CDR2 YYNGEE. The CDR3 has 15 amino acids. The germline V and J ends were trimmed by 0 bases and 9 bases, with 16 bases remaining between them. The CDR3 coding sequence is TGTGCCAGCAGCGTAGAGTGGGGTACAGGGAGTGAGCAGTTCTTC. Translated, it gives CASSVEWGTGSEQFF.

This chain uses TRBV7-8 with TRBJ2-1, with 7 bases fitting TRBD2. This CDR3 has 12 amino acids. Germline values: CDR1 SGHVS, CDR2 FQNEAQ. The junction had 9 bases not matched to a gene; V was cut back by 5 bases and J by 14 bases. CDR3 residues: CASSPLGGREFF. CDR3 bases: TGTGCCAGCAGCCCCCTCGGGGGGAGGGAGTTCTTC.

V usage is TRBV5-1 and J usage is TRBJ2-1, with unresolved D. Germline CDR1 and CDR2: SGHRS and YFSETQ. V lost 5 bases to trimming and J lost 6 bases, with 18 bases between them. This CDR3 comprises 15 residues. The CDR3 nucleotides read TGCGCCAGCAGTCCTCGGCAGGCGATACTCAATGAGCAGTTCTTC. Encoded protein: CASSPRQAILNEQFF.

This clonotype was observed a few times. The chain joins TRBV29-1 to TRBJ1-1; D ambiguous. V was trimmed by 4 bases and J by 4 bases, leaving 10 bases between them. CDR3 length: 12 residues. CDR1 and CDR2 from the germline V gene are SQVTM and ANQGSEA. CDR3 DNA sequence: TGCAGCGTTGTTCTGTCGGCCACTGAAGCTTTCTTT. It is translated as CSVVLSATEAFF.

The rearrangement uses TRBV20-1 and TRBJ2-7; 10 bases are a match to TRBD2. The CDR3 length is 15 residues. Germline CDR1 DFQATT, CDR2 SNEGSKA (reference sequence). V trimming: 5 bases; J trimming: 3 bases; junction bases outside the gene matches: 10. CDR3 sequence reads: CSAGLLAGALYEQYF. The CDR3 bases are TGCAGTGCTGGACTCCTAGCGGGAGCCCTCTACGAGCAGTACTTC.

The J gene is TRBJ2-5, the V gene TRBV20-1; 8 bases map to TRBD2. The CDR3 sequence is 13 residues long. Per germline, CDR1 DFQATT and CDR2 SNEGSKA (reference sequence). With 3 bases clipped from V and 2 bases from J, the junction kept 2 bases outside the gene matches. The CDR3 coding sequence is TGCAGTGCTAGGGGGACTAGACAAGAGACCCAGTACTTC. Translating it yields CSARGTRQETQYF.

V and J are TRBV7-9 and TRBJ2-2; possible D gene TRBD1, 5 bases. The CDR3 is 13 residues long. In germline, CDR1 is SEHNR, CDR2 FQNEAQ (reference sequence). Trimming removed 6 bases from V and 5 bases from J, with 10 bases in between. CDR3 region: CASRAGYTGELFF. The DNA for the CDR3 is TGTGCCAGCAGAGCAGGGTATACCGGGGAGCTGTTTTTT.